This entry features one T cell receptor beta chain sequence. Its target is not known. The entry originates in a study of beta chain features in type 1 diabetes. Study information: Nearly 110,000,000 sorted cells were examined across all samples.

A single heparinised blood sample, averaging roughly 110 mL, was obtained per donor. General observations from the study: The study notes PCR might favor shorter templates equally in patients and controls. All four CD4+ subsets from Type 1 diabetes patients carried moderately but significantly shorter TCRB CDR3s.

Investigators reverse transcribed all isolated RNA, so they sequenced expressed TCRB transcripts. Produced via immunoSEQ multiplex PCR; TCRdb's table is partial and in-frame only. The sample has approximately 30,000 clones, around 60% seen once; the top ten hold about 2.2%. This receptor was obtained from a woman in her 30s with type 1 diabetes. Sequencing input: Tregs from blood.

CDR3 sequence: CASSKGAYGYTF. The CDR3 DNA sequence: TGTGCCAGCAGCAAGGGGGCCTATGGCTACACCTTC. The rearrangement links TRBV11-1 to TRBJ1-2; TRBD1 matches at 7 bases. The CDR3 sequence is 12 residues long. Germline V gene data show CDR1 as SGHAT and CDR2 as FQDESV (reference sequence). V lost 5 bases and J lost 4; bases outside the gene matches: 1.